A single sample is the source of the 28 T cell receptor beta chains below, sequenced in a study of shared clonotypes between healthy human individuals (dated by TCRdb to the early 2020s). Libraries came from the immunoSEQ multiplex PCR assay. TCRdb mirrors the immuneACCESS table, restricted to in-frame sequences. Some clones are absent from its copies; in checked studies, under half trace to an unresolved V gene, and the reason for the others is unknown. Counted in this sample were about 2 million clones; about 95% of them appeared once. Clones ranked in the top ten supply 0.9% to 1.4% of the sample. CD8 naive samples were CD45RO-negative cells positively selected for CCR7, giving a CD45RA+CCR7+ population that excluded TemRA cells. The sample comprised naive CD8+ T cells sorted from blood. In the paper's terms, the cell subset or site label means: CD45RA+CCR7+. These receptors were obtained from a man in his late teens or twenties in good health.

The CDR3 DNA follows: TGCGCCAGCAGCCAAGGGGTGGGGAATCCCTATGGCTACACCTTC. It is translated as CASSQGVGNPYGYTF. V and J are TRBV4-1 and TRBJ1-2; D gene ambiguous. In germline, CDR1 is MGHRA, CDR2 YSYEKL. The CDR3 totals 15 residues. V was cut by 1 base and J by 4 bases, with 13 bases left in between.

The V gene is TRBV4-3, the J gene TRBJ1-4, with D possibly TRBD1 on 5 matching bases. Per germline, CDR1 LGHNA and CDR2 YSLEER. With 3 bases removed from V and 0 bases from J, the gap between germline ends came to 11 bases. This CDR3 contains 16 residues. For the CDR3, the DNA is TGCGCCAGCAGCCAGGAAGACAGAGCAACTAATGAAAAACTGTTTTTT. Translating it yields CASSQEDRATNEKLFF.

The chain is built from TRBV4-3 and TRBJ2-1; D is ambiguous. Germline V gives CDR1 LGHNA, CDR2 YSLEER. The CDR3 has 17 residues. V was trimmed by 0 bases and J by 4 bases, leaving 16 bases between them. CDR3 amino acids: CASSQDLYRMDYNEQFF. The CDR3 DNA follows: TGCGCCAGCAGCCAAGATCTGTACAGAATGGATTACAATGAGCAGTTCTTC.

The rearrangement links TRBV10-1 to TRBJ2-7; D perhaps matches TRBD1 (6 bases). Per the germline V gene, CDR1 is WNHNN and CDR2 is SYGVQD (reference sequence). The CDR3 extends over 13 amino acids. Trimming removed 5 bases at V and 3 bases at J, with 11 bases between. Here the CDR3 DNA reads TGCGCCAGCAGTCCGGGACACCTCTACGAGCAGTACTTC. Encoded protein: CASSPGHLYEQYF.

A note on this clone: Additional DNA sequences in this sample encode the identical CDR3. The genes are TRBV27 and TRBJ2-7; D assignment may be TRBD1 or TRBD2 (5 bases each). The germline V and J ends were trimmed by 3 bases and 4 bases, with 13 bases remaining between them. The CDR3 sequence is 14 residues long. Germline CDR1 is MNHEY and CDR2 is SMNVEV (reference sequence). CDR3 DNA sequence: TGTGCCAGCAGTTTCAGAGGGGTTTCTTACGAGCAGTACTTC. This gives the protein CASSFRGVSYEQYF.

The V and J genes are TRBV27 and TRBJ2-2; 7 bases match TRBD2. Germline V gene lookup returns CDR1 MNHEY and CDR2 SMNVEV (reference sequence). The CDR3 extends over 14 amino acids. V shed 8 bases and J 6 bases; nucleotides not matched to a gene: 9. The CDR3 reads CASSAAGVPGELFF. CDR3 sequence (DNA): TGTGCCAGCTCCGCGGCGGGAGTCCCCGGGGAGCTGTTTTTT.

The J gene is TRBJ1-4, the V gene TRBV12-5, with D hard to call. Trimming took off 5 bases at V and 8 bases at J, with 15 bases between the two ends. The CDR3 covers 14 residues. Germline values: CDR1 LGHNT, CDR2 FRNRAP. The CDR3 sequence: CASGVPEQGEKLFF. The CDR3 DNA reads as TGTGCTAGTGGTGTCCCGGAACAAGGGGAAAAACTGTTTTTT.

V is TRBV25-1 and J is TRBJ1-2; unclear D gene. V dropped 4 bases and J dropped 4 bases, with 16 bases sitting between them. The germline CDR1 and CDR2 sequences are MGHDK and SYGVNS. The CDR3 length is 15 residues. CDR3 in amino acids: CASSGSTPGFYGYTF. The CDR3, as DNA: TGTGCCAGCAGTGGCTCAACCCCGGGGTTCTATGGCTACACCTTC.

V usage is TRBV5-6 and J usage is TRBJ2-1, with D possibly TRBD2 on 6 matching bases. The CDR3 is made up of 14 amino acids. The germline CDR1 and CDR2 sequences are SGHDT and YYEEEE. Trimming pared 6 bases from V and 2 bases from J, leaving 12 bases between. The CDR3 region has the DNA TGTGCCAGCATGGCGGAGGGAACCTACAATGAGCAGTTCTTC. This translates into CASMAEGTYNEQFF.

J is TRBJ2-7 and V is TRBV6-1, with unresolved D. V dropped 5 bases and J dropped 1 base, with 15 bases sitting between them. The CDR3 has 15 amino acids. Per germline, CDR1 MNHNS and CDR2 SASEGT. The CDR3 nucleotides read TGTGCCAGCAGTACTCAGGTCTACCTTTCCTACGAGCAGTACTTC. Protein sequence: CASSTQVYLSYEQYF.

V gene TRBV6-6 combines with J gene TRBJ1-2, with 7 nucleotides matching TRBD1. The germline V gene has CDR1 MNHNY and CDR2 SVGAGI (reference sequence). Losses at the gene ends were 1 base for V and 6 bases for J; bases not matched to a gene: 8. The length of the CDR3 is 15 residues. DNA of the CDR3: TGTGCCAGCAGTTACTGGCAAACAGGGGAGGATGGCTACACCTTC. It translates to CASSYWQTGEDGYTF.

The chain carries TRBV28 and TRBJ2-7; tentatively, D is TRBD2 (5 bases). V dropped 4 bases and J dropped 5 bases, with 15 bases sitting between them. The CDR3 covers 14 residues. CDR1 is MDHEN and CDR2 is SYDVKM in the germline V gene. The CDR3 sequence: CASSSPGSDDEQYF. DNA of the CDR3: TGTGCCAGCAGTTCCCCGGGAAGTGACGACGAGCAGTACTTC.

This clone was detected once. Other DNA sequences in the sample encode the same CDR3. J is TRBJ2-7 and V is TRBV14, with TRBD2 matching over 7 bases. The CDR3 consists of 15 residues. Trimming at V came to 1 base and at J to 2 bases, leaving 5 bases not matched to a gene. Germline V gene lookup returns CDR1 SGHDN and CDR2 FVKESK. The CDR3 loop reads CASSQGQGGTYEQYF. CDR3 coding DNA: TGTGCCAGCAGCCAAGGGCAGGGAGGGACCTACGAGCAGTACTTC.

The CDR3 sequence: CASSQRGLAGETQYF. CDR3 DNA sequence: TGTGCCAGCAGCCAGCGAGGACTAGCGGGGGAGACCCAGTACTTC. This chain uses TRBV13 with TRBJ2-5, with 12 bases lining up with TRBD2. This CDR3 spans 15 amino acids. Per the germline V gene, CDR1 is PRHDT and CDR2 is FYEKMQ (reference sequence). V was clipped by 5 bases and J by 5 bases; unmatched bases: 6.

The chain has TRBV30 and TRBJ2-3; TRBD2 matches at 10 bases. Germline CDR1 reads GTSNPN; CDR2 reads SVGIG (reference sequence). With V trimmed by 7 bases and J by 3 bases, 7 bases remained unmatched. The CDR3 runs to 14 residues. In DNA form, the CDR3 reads TGTGCCTCTACACTAGCGGGGTTGACAGATACGCAGTATTTT. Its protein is CASTLAGLTDTQYF.

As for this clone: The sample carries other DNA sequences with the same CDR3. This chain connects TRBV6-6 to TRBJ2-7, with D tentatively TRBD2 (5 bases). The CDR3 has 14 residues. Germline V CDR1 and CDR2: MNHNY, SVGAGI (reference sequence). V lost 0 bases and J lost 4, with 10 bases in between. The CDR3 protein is CASSYSSEDYEQYF. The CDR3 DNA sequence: TGTGCCAGCAGTTACTCCTCGGAGGATTACGAGCAGTACTTC.

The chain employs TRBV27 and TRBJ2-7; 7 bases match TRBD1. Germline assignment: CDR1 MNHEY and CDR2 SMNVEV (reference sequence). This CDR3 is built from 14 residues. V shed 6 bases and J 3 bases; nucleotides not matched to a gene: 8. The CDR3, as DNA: TGTGCCAGCAGCGGTGGGGACAGCGGCTACGAGCAGTACTTC. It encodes CASSGGDSGYEQYF.

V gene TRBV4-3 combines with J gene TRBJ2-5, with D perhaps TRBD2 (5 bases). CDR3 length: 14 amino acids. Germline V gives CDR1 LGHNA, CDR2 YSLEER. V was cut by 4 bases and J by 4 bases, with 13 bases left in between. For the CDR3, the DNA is TGCGCCAGCAGCCCTCTGGGCAGCGGAGAGACCCAGTACTTC. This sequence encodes CASSPLGSGETQYF.

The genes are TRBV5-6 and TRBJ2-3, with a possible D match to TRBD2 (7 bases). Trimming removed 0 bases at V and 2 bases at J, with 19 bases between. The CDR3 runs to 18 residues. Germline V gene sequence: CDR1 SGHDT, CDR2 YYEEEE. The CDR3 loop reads CASSLVLGEGGPTDTQYF. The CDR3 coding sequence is TGTGCCAGCAGCTTGGTCCTAGGGGAGGGGGGACCCACAGATACGCAGTATTTT.

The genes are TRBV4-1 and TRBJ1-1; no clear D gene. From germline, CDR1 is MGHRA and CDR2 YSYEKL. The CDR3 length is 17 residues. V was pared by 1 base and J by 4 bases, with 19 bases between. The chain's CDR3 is CASSQGMIGQATTEAFF. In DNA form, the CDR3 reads TGCGCCAGCAGCCAAGGAATGATTGGCCAGGCCACCACTGAAGCTTTCTTT.

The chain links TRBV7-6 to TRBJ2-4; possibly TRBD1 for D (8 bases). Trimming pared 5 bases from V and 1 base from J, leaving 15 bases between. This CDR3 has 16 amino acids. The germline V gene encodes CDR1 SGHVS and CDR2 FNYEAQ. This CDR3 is CASSQTGEGAKNIQYF. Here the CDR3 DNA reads TGTGCCAGCAGCCAGACAGGGGAGGGGGCCAAAAACATTCAGTACTTC.

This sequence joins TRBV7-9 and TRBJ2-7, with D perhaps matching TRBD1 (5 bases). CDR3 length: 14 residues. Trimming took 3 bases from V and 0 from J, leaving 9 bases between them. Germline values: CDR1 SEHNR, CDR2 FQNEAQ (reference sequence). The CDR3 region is CASSFTGDSYEQYF. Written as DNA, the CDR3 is TGTGCCAGCAGCTTTACAGGAGACTCCTACGAGCAGTACTTC.

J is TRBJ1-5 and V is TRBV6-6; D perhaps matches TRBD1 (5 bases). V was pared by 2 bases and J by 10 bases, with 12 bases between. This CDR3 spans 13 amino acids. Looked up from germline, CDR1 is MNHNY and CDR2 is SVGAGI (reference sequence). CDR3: CASSYSRVEPQHF. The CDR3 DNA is TGTGCCAGCAGTTACAGCAGGGTCGAACCCCAGCATTTT.

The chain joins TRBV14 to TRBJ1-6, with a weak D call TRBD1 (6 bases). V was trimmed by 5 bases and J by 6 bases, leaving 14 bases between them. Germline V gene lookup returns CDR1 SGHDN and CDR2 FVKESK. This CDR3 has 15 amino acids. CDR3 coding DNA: TGTGCCAGCAGCTCGTTGGGGGGCACTAATTCACCCCTCCACTTT. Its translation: CASSSLGGTNSPLHF.

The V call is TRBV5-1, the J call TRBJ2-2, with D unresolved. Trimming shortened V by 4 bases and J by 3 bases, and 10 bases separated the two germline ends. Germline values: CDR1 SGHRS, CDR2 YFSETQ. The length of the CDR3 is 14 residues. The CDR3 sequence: CASSHRWDTGELFF. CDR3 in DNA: TGCGCCAGCAGCCATCGATGGGACACCGGGGAGCTGTTTTTT.

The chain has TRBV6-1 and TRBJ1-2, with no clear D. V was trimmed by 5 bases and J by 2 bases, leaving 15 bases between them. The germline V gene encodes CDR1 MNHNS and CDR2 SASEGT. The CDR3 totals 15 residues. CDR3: CASSNPPGDNYGYTF. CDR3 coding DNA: TGTGCCAGCAGTAACCCGCCGGGAGACAACTATGGCTACACCTTC.

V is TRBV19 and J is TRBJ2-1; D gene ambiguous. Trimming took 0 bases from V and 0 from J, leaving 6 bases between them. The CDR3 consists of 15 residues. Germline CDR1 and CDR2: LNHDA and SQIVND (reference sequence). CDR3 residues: CASSIDADSYNEQFF. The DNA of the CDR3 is TGTGCCAGTAGTATAGACGCCGACTCCTACAATGAGCAGTTCTTC.

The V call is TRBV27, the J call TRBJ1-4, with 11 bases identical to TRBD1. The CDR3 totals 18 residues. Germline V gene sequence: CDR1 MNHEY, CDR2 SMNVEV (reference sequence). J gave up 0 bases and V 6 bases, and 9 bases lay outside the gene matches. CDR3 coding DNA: TGTGCCAGCAGGACCGGGACAGGGGGAATTACAACTAATGAAAAACTGTTTTTT. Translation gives CASRTGTGGITTNEKLFF.